The 6 T cell receptor beta chains given below trace back to one sample, sequenced in a study of blood T cell repertoires in COVID-19. Sequenced by immunoSEQ multiplex PCR; TCRdb stores in-frame clones only, minus some. The sample records roughly 120,000 clones, 90% to 95% being singletons. The sequenced sample was peripheral blood. The receptors come from a man over 45 with COVID-19, enrolled during active disease.

The rearrangement uses TRBV7-3 and TRBJ2-5, with TRBD2 matching 8 bases. Germline trimming cut 5 bases from V and 4 bases from J; bases unmatched to any gene: 6. The CDR3 totals 14 residues. The germline V gene encodes CDR1 SGHTA and CDR2 FQGTGA. The CDR3 nucleotides are TGTGCCAGCAGCCAACGGGGGGGCGCAGAGACCCAGTACTTC. Translated: CASSQRGGAETQYF. Complete variable domain (other parts from reference TRBV7-3 and TRBJ2-5): GAGVSQTPSNKVTEKGKYVELRCDPISGHTALYWYRQSLGQGPEFLIYFQGTGAADDSGLPNDRFFAVRPEGSVSTLKIQRTERGDSAVYLCASSQRGGAETQYFGPGTRLLVL.

The CDR3 is CASTLGAGTDTQYF. The CDR3 coding sequence is TGTGCCAGCACCCTAGGGGCCGGGACAGATACGCAGTATTTT. The rearrangement links TRBV2 to TRBJ2-3; D might be TRBD1 (5 bases). V lost 7 bases and J lost 3, with 14 bases in between. Germline lookup yields CDR1 SNHLY and CDR2 FYNNEI. The CDR3 spans 14 residues. The variable domain in full, completed from reference TRBV2 and TRBJ2-3, reads EPEVTQTPSHQVTQMGQEVILRCVPISNHLYFYWYRQILGQKVEFLVSFYNNEISEKSEIFDDQFSVERPDGSNFTLKIRSTKLEDSAMYFCASTLGAGTDTQYFGPGTRLTVL.

The chain links TRBV6-1 to TRBJ2-1; 9 bases agree with TRBD2. The ends lost 0 bases at V and 7 bases at J; junction bases unmatched: 13. Germline V CDR1 and CDR2: MNHNS, SASEGT. This CDR3 has 18 amino acids. The CDR3 DNA sequence: TGTGCCAGCAGTGAAGCGTCTCGAATTAGCGGGAGTAAAAATGAGCAGTTCTTC. It translates to CASSEASRISGSKNEQFF.

The gene calls are TRBV6-5 and TRBJ2-3; D call uncertain. This CDR3 spans 12 amino acids. Trimming left V 6 bases short and J 4 bases short, with 8 bases between. Germline-derived CDR1 and CDR2 are MNHEY and SVGAGI. The CDR3 sequence: CASSDWADTQYF. The CDR3 DNA reads as TGTGCCAGCAGCGACTGGGCAGATACGCAGTATTTT.

The chain has TRBV7-3 and TRBJ2-5; D call uncertain. The V end lost 5 bases, the J end lost 3 bases, and 10 bases lay between the germline ends. The CDR3 runs to 13 residues. Germline CDR1 SGHTA, CDR2 FQGTGA. The CDR3 bases are TGTGCCAGCAGCCCCCATGGAGAAGAGACCCAGTACTTC. Its translation: CASSPHGEETQYF.

The CDR3 DNA is TGTGCCAGCAGCCCCGAAGACGGCAGGGTTTACGAGCAGTACTTC. Protein product: CASSPEDGRVYEQYF. The chain links TRBV7-2 to TRBJ2-7, with a tentative D call TRBD1 (5 bases). Trimming took 5 bases from V and 4 from J, leaving 18 bases between them. The germline V gene encodes CDR1 SGHTA and CDR2 FQGNSA. CDR3 length: 15 amino acids.